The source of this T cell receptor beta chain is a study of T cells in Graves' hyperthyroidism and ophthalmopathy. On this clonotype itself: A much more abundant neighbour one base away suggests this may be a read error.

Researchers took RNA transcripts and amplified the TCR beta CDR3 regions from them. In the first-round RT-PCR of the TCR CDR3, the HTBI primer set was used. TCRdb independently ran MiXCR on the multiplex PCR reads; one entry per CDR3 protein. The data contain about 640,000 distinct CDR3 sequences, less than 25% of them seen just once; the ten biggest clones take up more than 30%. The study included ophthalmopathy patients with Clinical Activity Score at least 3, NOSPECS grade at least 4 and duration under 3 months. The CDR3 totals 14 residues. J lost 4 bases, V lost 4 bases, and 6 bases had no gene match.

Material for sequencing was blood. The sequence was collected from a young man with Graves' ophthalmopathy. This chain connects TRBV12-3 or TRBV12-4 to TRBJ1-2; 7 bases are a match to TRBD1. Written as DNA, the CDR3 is TGTGCCAGCAGTTACCGGCAGGGGGGCTATGGCTACACCTTC. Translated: CASSYRQGGYGYTF.